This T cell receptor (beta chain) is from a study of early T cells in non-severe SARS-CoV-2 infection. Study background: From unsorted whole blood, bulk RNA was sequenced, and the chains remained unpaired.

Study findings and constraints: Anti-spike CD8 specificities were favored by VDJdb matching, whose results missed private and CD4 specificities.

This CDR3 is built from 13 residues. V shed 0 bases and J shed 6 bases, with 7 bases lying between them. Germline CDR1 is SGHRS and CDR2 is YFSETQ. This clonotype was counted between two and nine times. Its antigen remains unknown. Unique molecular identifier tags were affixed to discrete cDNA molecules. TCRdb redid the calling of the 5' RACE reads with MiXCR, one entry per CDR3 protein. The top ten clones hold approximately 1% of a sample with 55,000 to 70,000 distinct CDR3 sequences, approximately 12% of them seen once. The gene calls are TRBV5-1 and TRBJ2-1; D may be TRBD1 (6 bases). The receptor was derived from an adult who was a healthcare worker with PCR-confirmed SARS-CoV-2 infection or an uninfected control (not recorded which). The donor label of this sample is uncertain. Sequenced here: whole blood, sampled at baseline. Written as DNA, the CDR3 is TGCGCCAGCAGCTTGGACAGGGCCAATGAGCAGTTCTTC. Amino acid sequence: CASSLDRANEQFF.